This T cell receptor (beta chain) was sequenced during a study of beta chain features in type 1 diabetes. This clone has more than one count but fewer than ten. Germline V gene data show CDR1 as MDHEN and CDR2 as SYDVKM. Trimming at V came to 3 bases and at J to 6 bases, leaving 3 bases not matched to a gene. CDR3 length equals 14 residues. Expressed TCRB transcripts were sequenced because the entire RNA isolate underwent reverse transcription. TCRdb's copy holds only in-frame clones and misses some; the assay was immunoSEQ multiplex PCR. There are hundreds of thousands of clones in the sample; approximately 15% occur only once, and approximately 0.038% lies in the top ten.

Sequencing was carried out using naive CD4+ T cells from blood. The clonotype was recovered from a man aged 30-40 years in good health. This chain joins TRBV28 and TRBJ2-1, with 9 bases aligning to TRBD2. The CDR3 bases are TGTGCCAGCAGTTTTGGACTAGCGTTCAATGAGCAGTTCTTC. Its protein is CASSFGLAFNEQFF.